These 26 T cell receptor beta chains were all obtained from the same sample, sequenced in a study of blood T cell repertoires in COVID-19. The data were produced by immunoSEQ multiplex PCR, yet TCRdb's version contains in-frame clones alone and is incomplete. The table records 50,000 to 65,000 clones, roughly 76% of them present only once. Sequencing was done on a sample of peripheral blood. All receptors come from an older woman with acute or convalescent COVID-19.

The rearrangement links TRBV2 to TRBJ2-3; 11 nucleotides line up with TRBD2. Trimming at V came to 7 bases and at J to 4 bases, leaving 16 bases not matched to a gene. CDR3 length: 18 amino acids. Germline CDR1 is SNHLY and CDR2 is FYNNEI. The CDR3, as DNA: TGTGCCAGCATGCAACTAGCGGGGGACCCCGCAGGTCCAGATACGCAGTATTTT. Translation gives CASMQLAGDPAGPDTQYF.

This clone came up once. The J gene is TRBJ1-5, the V gene TRBV7-2, with TRBD1 identical over 7 bases. The CDR3 consists of 14 residues. The V and J ends lost 5 bases and 5 bases, in that order; junction bases with no gene match: 6. CDR1 is SGHTA, CDR2 FQGNSA, per germline. Here the CDR3 reads CASSPSTGHQPQHF. The DNA of the CDR3 is TGTGCCAGCAGCCCTTCGACAGGGCATCAGCCCCAGCATTTT.

The chain recombines TRBV5-1 with TRBJ1-1; TRBD1 aligns across 7 bases. Germline V gene lookup returns CDR1 SGHRS and CDR2 YFSETQ. The V and J ends lost 5 bases and 1 base, in that order; junction bases with no gene match: 14. The CDR3 is 17 residues long. The CDR3 bases are TGCGCCAGCAGTTCAAACAGGGGCCAGGAATCGAACACTGAAGCTTTCTTT. Translation: CASSSNRGQESNTEAFF.

The V gene is TRBV19, the J gene TRBJ2-1; D possibly corresponds to TRBD2 (6 bases). Germline CDR1 is LNHDA and CDR2 is SQIVND (reference sequence). The V end lost 6 bases, the J end lost 0 bases, and 12 bases lay between the germline ends. There are 15 residues in the CDR3. CDR3 sequence reads: CASRLAESSYNEQFF. In DNA form, the CDR3 reads TGTGCCAGTAGATTAGCGGAGAGCTCCTACAATGAGCAGTTCTTC.

V and J are TRBV4-1 and TRBJ1-1, with 7 bases that match TRBD1. CDR1 is MGHRA, CDR2 YSYEKL, per germline. J gave up 3 bases and V 4 bases, and 11 bases lay outside the gene matches. The CDR3 is made up of 16 amino acids. CDR3 protein: CASSPRDSHEYTEAFF. Written as DNA, the CDR3 is TGCGCCAGCAGCCCCCGGGACAGCCATGAGTACACTGAAGCTTTCTTT.

The rearrangement uses TRBV10-3 and TRBJ1-5; unclear D gene. Germline V gene sequence: CDR1 ENHRY, CDR2 SYGVKD. The CDR3 contains 17 residues. V lost 0 bases to trimming and J lost 3 bases, with 15 bases between them. CDR3 amino acids: CAISESGSREVNQPQHF. The CDR3 DNA is TGTGCCATCAGTGAGTCAGGATCAAGGGAGGTCAATCAGCCCCAGCATTTT.

The chain links TRBV5-1 to TRBJ1-1, with D uncertain. The CDR3 has 14 residues. Germline lookup yields CDR1 SGHRS and CDR2 YFSETQ. Trimming took off 0 bases at V and 2 bases at J, with 8 bases between the two ends. In DNA, the CDR3 is TGCGCCAGCAGCTTGGGGCCGTACAACACTGAAGCTTTCTTT. The encoded protein is CASSLGPYNTEAFF.

The chain uses TRBV3-1 (or the pseudogene TRBV3-2) and TRBJ1-1, with TRBD1 matching over 8 bases. CDR3 length: 14 residues. V shed 7 bases, J shed 1 base, and the junction held 5 bases outside the gene matches. Germline V gene lookup returns CDR1 LGHDT and CDR2 YNNKEL (reference sequence). CDR3 amino acids: CASTGQGPNTEAFF. The CDR3 DNA sequence: TGTGCCAGCACTGGACAGGGACCGAACACTGAAGCTTTCTTT.

The CDR3 here is CASSLKGQGISLMAFF. The CDR3 DNA sequence: TGTGCCAGCAGTTTAAAGGGACAGGGCATATCTCTGATGGCTTTCTTT. The chain employs TRBV28 and TRBJ1-1; the match to TRBD1 covers 9 bases. With 2 bases clipped from V and 11 bases from J, the junction kept 15 bases outside the gene matches. CDR3 size: 16 residues. The germline CDR1 and CDR2 sequences are MDHEN and SYDVKM.

The chain employs TRBV2 and TRBJ1-5; no firm D call. V gave up 2 bases and J gave up 4 bases, with 9 bases separating them. In germline, CDR1 is SNHLY, CDR2 FYNNEI. This CDR3 has 14 amino acids. CDR3: CASSERVGNQPQHF. DNA for the CDR3: TGTGCCAGCAGTGAACGGGTGGGTAATCAGCCCCAGCATTTT.

V is TRBV21-1 and J is TRBJ2-3; TRBD1 is the table's D call and was not checked against the DNA. TRBV21-1 is a documented pseudogene. The CDR3 sequence is 16 residues long. CDR3 DNA: TGTGCCAGCAGCAAAGTTCAGGGGGGAGGATCAGATACGCAGTATTTT. It codes for CASSKVQGGGSDTQYF.

V is TRBV4-1 and J is TRBJ2-1, with D uncertain. Germline CDR1 MGHRA, CDR2 YSYEKL. The CDR3 runs to 12 residues. With 2 bases removed from V and 4 bases from J, the gap between germline ends came to 3 bases. CDR3 sequence reads: CASSQQYNEQFF. DNA for the CDR3: TGCGCCAGCAGCCAACAATACAATGAGCAGTTCTTC.

The chain has TRBV5-6 and TRBJ1-1; 10 positions match TRBD1. V dropped 4 bases and J dropped 1; count of bases not matched to a gene: 4. This CDR3 region has 15 residues. Germline values: CDR1 SGHDT, CDR2 YYEEEE. The CDR3 DNA reads TGTGCCAGCAGCCCGGGACAGGGGAAGAACACTGAAGCTTTCTTT. Translated: CASSPGQGKNTEAFF.

This chain links TRBV19 with TRBJ2-7, with D possibly being TRBD1 (6 bases). Per the germline V gene, CDR1 is LNHDA and CDR2 is SQIVND (reference sequence). V was pared by 8 bases and J by 3 bases, with 14 bases between. The CDR3 spans 13 residues. The DNA of the CDR3 is TGTGCCAGTTCGGACAGTGCCCTCTACGAGCAGTACTTC. Translating gives CASSDSALYEQYF.

The CDR3 region has the DNA TGTGCCAGCAGCTTAGCCATAGCGGGAGGCACCGGGGAGCTGTTTTTT. Protein: CASSLAIAGGTGELFF. The chain carries TRBV7-2 and TRBJ2-2, with 10 nucleotides matching TRBD2. Germline V gives CDR1 SGHTA, CDR2 FQGNSA. CDR3 length: 16 amino acids. V lost 0 bases and J lost 4; bases outside the gene matches: 2.

The chain links TRBV5-1 to TRBJ2-5; TRBD2 is a possible D gene (5 bases). Germline CDR1 reads SGHRS; CDR2 reads YFSETQ. V was trimmed by 4 bases and J by 4 bases, leaving 8 bases between them. The CDR3 is made up of 12 amino acids. The CDR3 region has the DNA TGCGCCAGCAGCGAAGGAGGAGAGACCCAGTACTTC. Its translation: CASSEGGETQYF.

The chain recombines TRBV7-8 with TRBJ1-5, with D unclear. The CDR3 covers 15 residues. CDR1 is SGHVS and CDR2 is FQNEAQ in the germline V gene. The V gene lost 2 bases and the J gene lost 0 bases, with 8 bases spanning the gap. The CDR3 DNA follows: TGTGCCAGCAGCTTAAGCCACAGTAGCAATCAGCCCCAGCATTTT. This codes for CASSLSHSSNQPQHF. The variable domain in full, with the rest retrieved from reference TRBV7-8 and TRBJ1-5, is GAGVSQSPRYKVAKRGQDVALRCDPISGHVSLFWYQQALGQGPEFLTYFQNEAQLDKSGLPSDRFFAERPEGSVSTLKIQRTQQEDSAVYLCASSLSHSSNQPQHFGDGTRLSIL.

V is TRBV11-1 and J is TRBJ2-5; D is unclear. Trimming pared 5 bases from V and 4 bases from J, leaving 11 bases between. CDR1 is SGHAT and CDR2 is FQDESV in the germline V gene (reference sequence). The CDR3 length is 13 residues. In DNA, the CDR3 is TGTGCCAGCAGCCGCGCTTCTAGAGAGACCCAGTACTTC. It is translated as CASSRASRETQYF.

The gene calls are TRBV7-2 and TRBJ1-5; 7 bases are a match to TRBD1. Looked up from germline, CDR1 is SGHTA and CDR2 is FQGNSA. CDR3 length: 16 amino acids. V was clipped by 0 bases and J by 3 bases; unmatched bases: 5. CDR3 in amino acids: CASSLASTGINQPQHF. The DNA of the CDR3 is TGTGCCAGCAGCTTAGCCTCGACAGGGATCAATCAGCCCCAGCATTTT.

The chain is built from TRBV28 and TRBJ2-7; 7 positions agree with TRBD1. The CDR3 runs to 15 residues. The germline V gene encodes CDR1 MDHEN and CDR2 SYDVKM. The V gene end was trimmed by 2 bases and the J gene end by 3 bases; junction bases not matched to a gene: 7. The chain's CDR3 is CASSLRQGKLYEQYF. The DNA of the CDR3 is TGTGCCAGCAGTTTACGACAGGGCAAACTCTACGAGCAGTACTTC.

The CDR3 coding sequence is TGTGCCAGCAGCTTAGCGACTAGCGGCACCGGGGAGCTGTTTTTT. Encoded protein: CASSLATSGTGELFF. The rearrangement joins TRBV7-6 to TRBJ2-2, with 9 bases that match TRBD2. J gave up 4 bases and V 0 bases, and 0 bases lay outside the gene matches. The germline gives CDR1 SGHVS, CDR2 FNYEAQ. This CDR3 is 15 amino acids long.

This chain links TRBV5-1 with TRBJ2-5; TRBD1 matches 9 bases. The CDR3 extends over 13 amino acids. The V and J ends lost 7 bases and 3 bases, in that order; junction bases with no gene match: 4. CDR1 is SGHRS and CDR2 is YFSETQ in the germline V gene. This CDR3 reads CASGRTGEETQYF. Here the CDR3 DNA reads TGCGCCAGCGGACGGACAGGGGAAGAGACCCAGTACTTC.

This sequence joins TRBV5-1 and TRBJ2-3; 8 bases map to TRBD2. The V and J ends lost 2 bases and 1 base, in that order; junction bases with no gene match: 12. The V gene's germline CDR1 is SGHRS and CDR2 YFSETQ. The CDR3 extends over 18 amino acids. CDR3 in DNA: TGCGCCAGCAGCTTACAGCCCGGGAGGGAAGGGGGCACAGATACGCAGTATTTT. This translates into CASSLQPGREGGTDTQYF.

V is TRBV10-1 and J is TRBJ1-4, with D uncertain. The CDR3 spans 14 residues. Germline loops: CDR1 WNHNN, CDR2 SYGVQD (reference sequence). V shed 6 bases and J shed 8 bases, with 16 bases lying between them. CDR3 DNA sequence: TGCGCCAGCAGGACCGGAGACTCCAGCGAAAAACTGTTTTTT. It specifies CASRTGDSSEKLFF.

The chain couples TRBV5-1 to TRBJ1-2; TRBD1 aligns across 7 bases. This CDR3 has 12 residues. Germline lookup yields CDR1 SGHRS and CDR2 YFSETQ. V shed 3 bases, J shed 7 bases, and the junction held 3 bases outside the gene matches. The chain's CDR3 is CASSWDSFGYTF. For the CDR3, the DNA is TGCGCCAGCAGCTGGGACAGCTTTGGCTACACCTTC.

The rearrangement uses TRBV12-3 or TRBV12-4 and TRBJ2-3; no clear D gene. The CDR3 extends over 12 amino acids. Trimming pared 6 bases from V and 4 bases from J, leaving 8 bases between. CDR3 DNA: TGTGCCAGCAGGCAGGAATCAGATACGCAGTATTTT. This translates into CASRQESDTQYF.